This T cell receptor (beta chain) is drawn from a study of shared clonotypes between healthy human individuals. The overall study: Donor ages ranged 18 to 49 years: a couple of women, a few men. Used for every donor were three CD4 naive, three CD4 memory, two CD8 naive and one CD8 memory plate.

CDR1 is SEHNR and CDR2 is FQNEAQ in the germline V gene (reference sequence). V was trimmed by 2 bases and J by 4 bases, leaving 9 bases between them. This CDR3 comprises 14 residues. An even split of each subset's genomic DNA across several immunoSEQ plates was performed. Measured with immunoSEQ multiplex PCR; TCRdb has only the in-frame clones, and not every one. Among 780,000 or so clones listed, 55% to 75% were seen once. The sequencing input was memory CD4+ T cells sorted from blood. The subset: CD45RA-negative fraction. V gene TRBV7-9 combines with J gene TRBJ1-3; the D is unclear. The sequence was obtained from a woman younger than 45 in good health. The CDR3 protein is CASSLRGIGNTIYF. The DNA of the CDR3 is TGTGCCAGCAGCTTACGAGGTATCGGAAACACCATATATTTT.